This T cell receptor (beta chain) came from a study of blood T cell repertoires in COVID-19. Study in general: Acute and convalescent COVID-19 specimens originated in the United States, Italy and Spain. PBMCs, B-cell-depleted T cells, or T cells were the source of the cDNA or gDNA that made up the material.

Source study methods: Reference gene primers were amplified, and this amplification served to estimate nucleated cell counts. Using immunoSEQ multiplex PCR, the repertoire was profiled, and TCRdb retains in-frame clones only, with some absent. V and J calls plus clone size are reproduced from that table; the DNA served to infer D and trimming. The data show approximately 190,000 clones, nearly 90% seen once. Germline assignment: CDR1 LGHDT and CDR2 YNNKEL (reference sequence). The CDR3 sequence is 15 residues long. Trimming shortened V by 4 bases and J by 8 bases, and 17 bases separated the two germline ends.

Input material: peripheral blood. The sequence derives from a man between 60 and 75 years old with active or convalescent COVID-19. The chain joins TRBV3-1 (or the pseudogene TRBV3-2) to TRBJ1-4; no clear D gene. CDR3 nucleotide sequence: TGTGCCAGCAGCCCAGAGGGCTGGTTCCAAGAAAAACTGTTTTTT. Protein: CASSPEGWFQEKLFF.